This record concerns one TCR beta chain sequence. Its target antigen remains unknown. It has no much larger one-base neighbor in the sample; base qualities were not kept. The instrument was an Illumina NovaSeq 6000. cDNA libraries for TCRalpha and TCRbeta were prepared by 5'RACE using constant-segment primers, with sample barcodes and unique molecular identifiers added. RNA was extracted from every sample with Trizol reagent. Library amplification was performed in two PCR steps, and a second sample barcode and Illumina TruSeq adapters were introduced in the second step. Sequencing of the libraries was done on an Illumina NovaSeq, producing 2 x 150 bp paired-end reads. Turning to the authors' computational methods: Demultiplexing of reads and collapsing into UMI-guided consensus sequences were performed with migec v1.2.7. Using mixcr v2.1.11, UMI consensuses were aligned to TRA and TRB V and J templates and then assembled into clonotypes. Clonotypes were classified as expanded or contracted when called significant by both edgeR and NoisET, with noise models trained on biological replicates. For edgeR calls, the cutoffs were a false discovery rate-adjusted p below 0.01 and a log2 fold-change threshold of 1. As an exploratory analysis of dynamics, PCA with hierarchical clustering was applied to max-normalized trajectories of the 1000 most abundant clonotypes. Each responding clone was given a CD4 or CD8 phenotype based on the CD4+ and CD8+ repertoires, which had been sequenced separately. In TCRdb, the public reads were trimmed at Q25 with fastp and aligned with MiXCR, with productive beta chains retained. A single entry per CDR3 protein holds the most common genes and DNA from its merged rows. The V and J calls, along with clone size, are taken from TCRdb and not from the paper's own processing. For this sample the table gives about 82,000 distinct CDR3 sequences, of which about 13% were detected only once. The ten largest clones capture roughly 40% of the sample.

This entry is derived from a study of T-cell memory formation after mild COVID-19 (dated by TCRdb to about 2021). Regarding the research as a whole: Most TCR sequence clusters were specific to one of the two donors. T-cell clones expanding and contracting after mild COVID-19 in a couple of donors were tracked by longitudinal TCRalpha and TCRbeta repertoire sequencing. The cohort comprised two young, previously healthy adult volunteers, one female and one male. The research as a whole found: Only two mild cases were covered by the study, and larger cohorts that include severe cases with pre-infection samples were considered necessary. From day 15 to 85, contracting clones showed balanced CD4/CD8 phenotypes, whereas a second wave of clones that expanded from day 15 to 37 leaned towards CD4+. Contracting CD4+ clones were found mainly in CM and EM memory subsets, while CD8+ clones were enriched in EMRA. Some responding clones were detected in pre-infection memory, suggesting pre-existing cross-reactive memory T cells joined the SARS-CoV-2 response. SARS-CoV-2 specificity was not confirmed for the second-wave clones peaking on day 37.

PBMCs were isolated by Ficoll-Paque density gradient centrifugation. V and J are trimmed by 5 bases and 7 bases, and the gene matches miss 8 bases of the junction. CDR1 is given as SGHAT and CDR2 as FQNNGV, both from the germline V gene. From cysteine to phenylalanine, the CDR3 is 14 amino acids long. This entry keeps only the CDR3 DNA: 42 bases, framed from base 1. Material: PBMCs or a T cell subset sorted from them (not recorded which). The clonotype originates from a man younger than 35 who had mild COVID-19 (a few samples of this study predate the infection). The sample titles of this study are shuffled in the database, so cell type and time point are left out; the donor was told from shared clones. This chain joins TRBV11-2 to TRBJ2-4, with 7 bases in between that match TRBD1. The DNA is as follows: TGTGCCAGCAGCCCACAGGGGAACAGGAACATTCAGTACTTC. Translated, it reads CASSPQGNRNIQYF.